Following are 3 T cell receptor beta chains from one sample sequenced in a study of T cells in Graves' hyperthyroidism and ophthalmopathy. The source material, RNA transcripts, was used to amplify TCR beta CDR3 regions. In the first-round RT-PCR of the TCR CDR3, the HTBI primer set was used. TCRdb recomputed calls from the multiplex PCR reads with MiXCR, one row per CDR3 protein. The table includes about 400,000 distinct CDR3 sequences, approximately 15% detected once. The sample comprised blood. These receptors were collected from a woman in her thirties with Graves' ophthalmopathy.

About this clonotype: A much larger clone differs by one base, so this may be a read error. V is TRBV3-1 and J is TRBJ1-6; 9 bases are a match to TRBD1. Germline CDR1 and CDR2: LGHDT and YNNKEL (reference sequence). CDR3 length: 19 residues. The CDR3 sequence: CATSQGQGRGSSYNSPLHF. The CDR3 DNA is TGTGCCACCAGCCAAGGACAGGGGAGGGGTAGCTCCTATAATTCACCCCTCCACTTT.

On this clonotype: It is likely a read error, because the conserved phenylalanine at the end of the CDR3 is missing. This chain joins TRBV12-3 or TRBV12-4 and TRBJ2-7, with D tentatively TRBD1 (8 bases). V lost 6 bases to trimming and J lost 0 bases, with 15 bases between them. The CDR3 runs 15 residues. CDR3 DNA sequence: TGTGCCAGCAGACCCAACAGGGGGGGCTCCTACGAGCAGTACCTC. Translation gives CASRPNRGGSYEQYL.

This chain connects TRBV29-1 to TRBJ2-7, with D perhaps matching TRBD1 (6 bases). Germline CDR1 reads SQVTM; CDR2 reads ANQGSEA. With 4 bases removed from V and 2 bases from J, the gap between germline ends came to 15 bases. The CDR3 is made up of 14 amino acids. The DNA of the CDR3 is TGCAGCGTTGTAGGTTTAGGGACAACCTACGAGCAGTACTTC. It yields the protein CSVVGLGTTYEQYF.